The clone carrying this TCR beta chain was seen only once. The target antigen is unknown. This sample was included in a study of shared clonotypes between healthy human individuals. Whole-study findings and limits: The authors expected sequencing depth to affect clonotype sharing among donors.

Data came from immunoSEQ multiplex PCR; TCRdb stores just in-frame clones and leaves some out. The sample carries millions of clones, approximately 92% recorded once. Germline V gene data show CDR1 as SNHLY and CDR2 as FYNNEI. The CDR3 is made up of 16 amino acids. V shed 5 bases and J shed 6 bases, with 20 bases lying between them. The chain uses TRBV2 and TRBJ2-1, with D possibly TRBD1 on 5 matching bases. Sequencing was carried out using naive CD4+ T cells sorted from blood. As to subset: CD45RA+ positively selected. The receptor's source is a man between 18 and 29 years old in good health. For the CDR3, the DNA is TGTGCCAGCAGTCTCCGACAGCGTATCGGAACCAATGAGCAGTTCTTC. Its protein is CASSLRQRIGTNEQFF.